These 27 T cell receptor beta chains were sequenced from one sample in a study of blood T cell repertoires in COVID-19. Libraries were prepared by immunoSEQ multiplex PCR; TCRdb keeps only in-frame clonotypes and omits some of them. Among fewer than 200,000 clones, approximately 90% were seen once, and the ten largest hold roughly 5%. Sequenced input: peripheral blood. These TCRs come from a man between 18 and 35 years old with COVID-19, enrolled during active disease.

This clone was seen a single time. This sequence joins TRBV3-1 (or the pseudogene TRBV3-2) and TRBJ2-5, with 8 bases identical to TRBD2. CDR1 LGHDT and CDR2 YNNKEL come from the germline V gene (reference sequence). V was pared by 2 bases and J by 2 bases, with 4 bases of the junction left unmatched. The length of the CDR3 is 15 residues. CDR3 amino acids: CASSQSSGPQETQYF. The CDR3, as DNA: TGTGCCAGCAGCCAATCTAGCGGGCCTCAAGAGACCCAGTACTTC.

The CDR3 DNA follows: TGTGCCAGCAGTGCCGGGACTAGCGATTATCTCGGGGAGCTGTTTTTT. Protein sequence: CASSAGTSDYLGELFF. The rearrangement joins TRBV6-1 to TRBJ2-2, with 10 bases that match TRBD2. The trim removed 4 bases at V and 7 bases at J, leaving 9 bases unmatched. Germline assignment: CDR1 MNHNS and CDR2 SASEGT. The CDR3 consists of 16 residues.

The rearrangement joins TRBV3-1 (or the pseudogene TRBV3-2) to TRBJ1-3; possibly TRBD1 for D (5 bases). CDR3 length equals 15 residues. Germline V gene data show CDR1 as LGHDT and CDR2 as YNNKEL (reference sequence). V lost 4 bases and J 6 bases, leaving 16 bases between the germline ends. CDR3 region: CASSPHSGWENTIYF. The CDR3 DNA is TGTGCCAGCAGCCCCCATTCAGGGTGGGAAAACACCATATATTTT.

The rearrangement uses TRBV29-1 and TRBJ2-1, with 14 bases identical to TRBD2. The CDR3 covers 16 residues. The germline V gene encodes CDR1 SQVTM and CDR2 ANQGSEA. After removal of 6 bases from V and 4 bases from J, the junction contained 8 bases not matched to a gene. CDR3 residues: CSVEGLAGEGYNEQFF. The CDR3 DNA sequence: TGCAGCGTGGAGGGACTAGCGGGAGAAGGGTACAATGAGCAGTTCTTC.

The chain combines TRBV9 with TRBJ1-2; 7 bases line up with TRBD1. V gave up 4 bases and J gave up 7 bases; unmatched junction bases: 10. Per the germline V gene, CDR1 is SGDLS and CDR2 is YYNGEE. The CDR3 totals 14 residues. The CDR3 is CASSPSRTGGGYTF. The CDR3 DNA follows: TGTGCCAGCAGCCCCTCTCGGACAGGAGGTGGCTACACCTTC.

The J gene is TRBJ1-2, the V gene TRBV28, with 9 bases matching TRBD1. The CDR3 totals 12 residues. V was pared by 9 bases and J by 8 bases, with 7 bases of the junction left unmatched. Per germline, CDR1 MDHEN and CDR2 SYDVKM. The CDR3 here is CASYRGRGGYTF. In nucleotides, the CDR3 is TGTGCCAGTTACAGGGGGCGCGGAGGCTACACCTTC.

The chain employs TRBV5-1 and TRBJ2-7; tentatively, D is TRBD2 (7 bases). This CDR3 spans 16 amino acids. From germline, CDR1 is SGHRS and CDR2 YFSETQ. Trimming took off 7 bases at V and 1 base at J, with 21 bases between the two ends. The chain's CDR3 is CASSPGGVRVSYEQYF. Written as DNA, the CDR3 is TGCGCCAGCTCACCGGGGGGCGTGAGGGTGTCCTACGAGCAGTACTTC.

The CDR3 region is CASSLGGYPRQGSFSHTGELFF. CDR3 bases: TGCGCCAGCAGCTTGGGGGGTTATCCGAGACAGGGGTCGTTTAGTCACACCGGGGAGCTGTTTTTT. V and J are TRBV5-1 and TRBJ2-2, with TRBD1 matching 8 bases. This CDR3 is built from 22 residues. The V and J ends lost 0 bases and 3 bases, in that order; junction bases with no gene match: 22. Germline loops: CDR1 SGHRS, CDR2 YFSETQ.

This sequence joins TRBV28 and TRBJ1-3; D gene ambiguous. CDR1 is MDHEN, CDR2 SYDVKM, per germline. The length of the CDR3 is 17 residues. Trimming removed 4 bases at V and 0 bases at J, with 16 bases between. CDR3 bases: TGTGCCAGCAGTTCTATAGAGGGAAAGGCCTCTGGAAACACCATATATTTT. Amino acids: CASSSIEGKASGNTIYF.

J is TRBJ2-7 and V is TRBV5-4; tentatively, D is TRBD1 (6 bases). The CDR3 extends over 15 amino acids. Germline assignment: CDR1 SGHNT and CDR2 YYREEE (reference sequence). Trimming left V 4 bases short and J 0 bases short, with 14 bases between. Here the CDR3 DNA reads TGTGCCAGCAGCACCGACAGGAAGAGCTCCTACGAGCAGTACTTC. Residues: CASSTDRKSSYEQYF.

The chain employs TRBV5-4 and TRBJ2-7; D not resolved. V was trimmed by 0 bases and J by 0 bases, leaving 10 bases between them. The CDR3 is 15 residues long. Germline values: CDR1 SGHNT, CDR2 YYREEE (reference sequence). CDR3 in DNA: TGTGCCAGCAGCTTGGTAGGCGGATACTCCTACGAGCAGTACTTC. Translating it yields CASSLVGGYSYEQYF.

The sample holds one count of this clone. V and J are TRBV28 and TRBJ2-1, with D possibly being TRBD2 (8 bases). V shed 6 bases and J shed 7 bases, with 22 bases lying between them. This CDR3 region has 16 residues. Germline V CDR1 and CDR2: MDHEN, SYDVKM. This CDR3 is CASRRQGRSGGNEQFF. CDR3 in DNA: TGTGCCAGCAGAAGACAGGGACGGTCGGGGGGGAATGAGCAGTTCTTC.

The J gene is TRBJ2-3, the V gene TRBV9, with 10 positions matching TRBD2. Germline V lookup: CDR1 SGDLS, CDR2 YYNGEE. The CDR3 has 15 amino acids. J lost 2 bases, V lost 4 bases, and 4 bases had no gene match. CDR3: CASSFTSGDTDTQYF. In DNA form, the CDR3 reads TGTGCCAGCAGCTTCACTAGCGGGGACACAGATACGCAGTATTTT.

CDR3 bases: TGTGCCAGCAGTTATAAACCGGGACAGGGGGCACATCAGCCCCAGCATTTT. Encoded protein: CASSYKPGQGAHQPQHF. The chain carries TRBV28 and TRBJ1-5, with 12 nucleotides matching TRBD1. Germline V CDR1 and CDR2: MDHEN, SYDVKM. The CDR3 contains 17 residues. The junction had 9 bases not matched to a gene; V was cut back by 4 bases and J by 5 bases.

The chain links TRBV9 to TRBJ2-7; D may be TRBD1 (7 bases). The germline CDR1 and CDR2 sequences are SGDLS and YYNGEE. V gave up 0 bases and J gave up 3 bases, with 13 bases separating them. This CDR3 is built from 15 residues. CDR3 DNA sequence: TGTGCCAGCAGCGTAGGTTCAGGGGGGTTCTACGAGCAGTACTTC. It translates to CASSVGSGGFYEQYF.

About this clone itself: Sequence at one end of the junction differs from germline and may be a read error. Other DNA sequences from this sample encode an identical CDR3 as well. The chain uses TRBV11-2 and TRBJ2-7, with 7 bases fitting TRBD1. The CDR3 covers 13 residues. CDR1 and CDR2 (germline): SGHAT, FQNNGV. Written as DNA, the CDR3 is TGTGCCAGCAGCCTAGACAGGGACTACGAGCAGTACTTC. Amino acids: CASSLDRDYEQYF. Supplemented by reference TRBV11-2 and TRBJ2-7, the full variable domain reads EAGVAQSPRYKIIEKRQSVAFWCNPISGHATLYWYQQILGQGPKLLIQFQNNGVVDDSQLPKDRFSAERLKGVDSTLKIQPAKLEDSAVYLCASSLDRDYEQYFGPGTRLTVT.

This clone was observed once. The chain is built from TRBV6-2 or TRBV6-3 and TRBJ2-7; 8 bases are a match to TRBD2. The germline gives CDR1 MNHEY, CDR2 SVGEGT. The CDR3 consists of 16 residues. After removal of 1 base from V and 0 bases from J, the junction contained 5 bases not matched to a gene. CDR3 nucleotide sequence: TGTGCCAGCAGTTACTGGCTAGCGGGCAGCTCCTACGAGCAGTACTTC. Translating gives CASSYWLAGSSYEQYF.

The chain combines TRBV24-1 with TRBJ2-6; possible D gene TRBD1, 5 bases. This CDR3 has 18 amino acids. Per germline, CDR1 KGHDR and CDR2 SFDVKD. The germline V and J ends were trimmed by 4 bases and 2 bases, with 17 bases remaining between them. The CDR3 bases are TGTGCCACCAGTGACGCTCAGGGTTCGTTTGCTGGGGCCAACGTCCTGACTTTC. This codes for CATSDAQGSFAGANVLTF.

The V and J genes are TRBV6-5 and TRBJ2-1; D not resolved. The germline V gene has CDR1 MNHEY and CDR2 SVGAGI. The CDR3 has 11 residues. Trimming removed 8 bases from V and 6 bases from J, with 8 bases in between. CDR3 bases: TGTGCCAGCTCGCGTGCCAATGAGCAGTTCTTC. Its protein is CASSRANEQFF.

This CDR3 reads CASSQWSGRAEYEQYF. CDR3 in DNA: TGTGCCAGCAGCCAATGGAGCGGGAGGGCCGAGTACGAGCAGTACTTC. J is TRBJ2-7 and V is TRBV3-1 (or the pseudogene TRBV3-2); 10 nucleotides agree with TRBD2. Germline V gene data show CDR1 as LGHDT and CDR2 as YNNKEL (reference sequence). V was clipped by 2 bases and J by 4 bases; unmatched bases: 8. This CDR3 has 16 amino acids.

The rearrangement joins TRBV5-1 to TRBJ1-3, with TRBD1 matching 8 bases. Germline CDR1 reads SGHRS; CDR2 reads YFSETQ. Trimming took 4 bases from V and 4 from J; bases not matched to a gene: 10. The CDR3 is 16 residues long. This CDR3 reads CASSHTGQGSGNTIYF. CDR3 DNA sequence: TGCGCCAGCAGCCATACCGGACAGGGATCGGGAAACACCATATATTTT.

V usage is TRBV12-5 and J usage is TRBJ1-2; D remains unclear. V dropped 6 bases and J dropped 4 bases, with 15 bases sitting between them. CDR3 length: 14 residues. Germline assignment: CDR1 LGHNT and CDR2 FRNRAP. In DNA, the CDR3 is TGTGCTAGTGGCCCTACCACAGAAAGCTATGGCTACACCTTC. Protein product: CASGPTTESYGYTF.

The CDR3 bases are TGCGCCAGCAGCCAAGAGGGCACCTTGAATTCACCCCTCCACTTT. It encodes CASSQEGTLNSPLHF. The rearrangement joins TRBV4-3 to TRBJ1-6; D not certain. The CDR3 covers 15 residues. CDR1 LGHNA and CDR2 YSLEER come from the germline V gene. With 0 bases removed from V and 7 bases from J, the gap between germline ends came to 10 bases.

The V gene is TRBV5-1, the J gene TRBJ2-1, with D tentatively TRBD2 (6 bases). V gave up 0 bases and J gave up 2 bases, with 12 bases separating them. Germline CDR1 is SGHRS and CDR2 is YFSETQ. The CDR3 sequence is 16 residues long. The CDR3 protein is CASSLVASAAYNEQFF. The CDR3 nucleotides are TGCGCCAGCAGCTTGGTCGCTAGCGCGGCCTACAATGAGCAGTTCTTC.

The gene calls are TRBV18 and TRBJ2-1, with TRBD2 matching 14 bases. V lost 3 bases, J lost 8 bases, and 3 bases stayed unmatched. The germline V gene encodes CDR1 KGHSH and CDR2 LQKENI. CDR3 length equals 15 residues. For the CDR3, the DNA is TGTGCCAGCTCACCGCCGGGACTAGCGGGAGATGAGCAGTTCTTC. Its translation is CASSPPGLAGDEQFF.

V is TRBV19 and J is TRBJ2-1, with TRBD2 identical over 8 bases. V trimming: 2 bases; J trimming: 4 bases; junction bases outside the gene matches: 4. This CDR3 has 15 residues. Per the germline V gene, CDR1 is LNHDA and CDR2 is SQIVND (reference sequence). CDR3 DNA sequence: TGTGCCAGTAGTATAAGCCTAGCGGGTTACAATGAGCAGTTCTTC. Encoded protein: CASSISLAGYNEQFF.

The V gene is TRBV5-6, the J gene TRBJ1-2, with 9 bases fitting TRBD1. CDR3 size: 17 residues. Trimming removed 1 base from V and 4 bases from J; junction bases left unmatched: 11. Germline V gene sequence: CDR1 SGHDT, CDR2 YYEEEE. The CDR3 here is CASSLKHRPGQGYGYTF. For the CDR3, the DNA is TGTGCCAGCAGCTTGAAGCATCGGCCGGGACAGGGCTATGGCTACACCTTC.